The 18 T cell receptor beta chains listed next were all sequenced from one sample in a study of blood T cell repertoires in COVID-19 (TCRdb year 2020). Library preparation was by the immunoSEQ multiplex PCR assay. TCRdb retrieved this table from immuneACCESS and kept in-frame rearrangements only. Not all clones are present; in checked studies, unresolved V genes account for under half, and no reason is known for the remainder. The sample data list a few hundred thousand clones, and over 85% of these were observed just once. About 2% of the sample belongs to the ten largest clones. Sequencing was done on a sample of peripheral blood. These receptors all come from a woman aged 25 to 39 with COVID-19, enrolled during active disease.

This clone occurred a few times. This rearrangement joins TRBV30 to TRBJ1-6; 12 bases map to TRBD1. This CDR3 is built from 15 residues. With 5 bases clipped from V and 11 bases from J, the junction kept 10 bases outside the gene matches. The V gene's germline CDR1 is GTSNPN and CDR2 SVGIG (reference sequence). CDR3: CAWGDRGREVAPLHF. The CDR3 nucleotides are TGTGCCTGGGGGGACAGGGGGCGCGAAGTTGCACCCCTCCACTTT.

The chain employs TRBV7-8 and TRBJ2-3, with a possible D match to TRBD2 (5 bases). The CDR3 totals 15 residues. V was trimmed by 2 bases and J by 2 bases, leaving 11 bases between them. From germline, CDR1 is SGHVS and CDR2 FQNEAQ. In DNA, the CDR3 is TGTGCCAGCAGCTTAATCGAGGGTTCCACAGATACGCAGTATTTT. It is translated as CASSLIEGSTDTQYF.

The chain carries TRBV7-9 and TRBJ2-7; 9 bases match TRBD1. The CDR3 is 12 amino acids. Trimming removed 5 bases from V and 5 bases from J; junction bases left unmatched: 1. Germline V gives CDR1 SEHNR, CDR2 FQNEAQ (reference sequence). CDR3 nucleotide sequence: TGTGCCAGCAGCACAGGGGGCCACGAGCAGTACTTC. Amino acids: CASSTGGHEQYF.

The CDR3 reads CASSYFGYARGEQYF. CDR3 bases: TGTGCCAGCAGTTACTTCGGCTACGCTAGGGGCGAGCAGTACTTC. The chain links TRBV6-5 to TRBJ2-7, with D possibly being TRBD1 (5 bases). The ends were cut back, 1 base at V and 6 bases at J, with 16 bases in the middle. This CDR3 has 15 residues. Germline CDR1 reads MNHEY; CDR2 reads SVGAGI.

The chain couples TRBV14 to TRBJ1-2; 8 bases align to TRBD1. The CDR3 is 14 amino acids. The V gene end was trimmed by 5 bases and the J gene end by 8 bases; junction bases not matched to a gene: 10. Germline V gives CDR1 SGHDN, CDR2 FVKESK. Here the CDR3 reads CASSYGTGWSGYTF. The CDR3 DNA reads as TGTGCCAGCAGCTATGGGACAGGCTGGTCCGGCTACACCTTC.

In the case of this clone: A much larger clone sits a single nucleotide away, making a read error possible. The chain carries TRBV6-1 and TRBJ2-6; no definite D call. The germline gives CDR1 MNHNS, CDR2 SASEGT. The CDR3 runs to 15 residues. V shed 1 base and J shed 0 bases, with 4 bases lying between them. CDR3 DNA sequence: TGTGCCAGCAGTGAAGACATCTCTGGGGCCAACGTCCTGACTTTC. Its translation is CASSEDISGANVLTF.

This clone was found a few times. The CDR3 nucleotides are TGCGCCAGCAGCCATCCGCGGGGGGGGAACCAAGAGACCCAGTACTTC. It translates to CASSHPRGGNQETQYF. This chain links TRBV4-1 with TRBJ2-5, with 9 bases that match TRBD2. J was trimmed by 0 bases and V by 3 bases; bases with no gene match: 5. Germline values: CDR1 MGHRA, CDR2 YSYEKL. This CDR3 has 16 residues.

The J gene is TRBJ1-1, the V gene TRBV19; D is unresolved. Germline V gene lookup returns CDR1 LNHDA and CDR2 SQIVND (reference sequence). The V gene lost 2 bases and the J gene lost 2 bases, with 9 bases spanning the gap. This CDR3 region has 14 residues. The CDR3 loop is CASSIWAGNTEAFF. For the CDR3, the DNA is TGTGCCAGTAGTATATGGGCGGGCAACACTGAAGCTTTCTTT.

This clone was seen a single time. The V gene is TRBV21-1, the J gene TRBJ1-1; the table's D gene call, TRBD1, was not cross checked with the DNA. TRBV21-1 is noted as a pseudogene. The CDR3 covers 15 residues. The DNA for the CDR3 is TGTGCCAGCAGCACCCCGGGACAGGCCGTTTGGTGGGCTTTCTTT. Translation: CASSTPGQAVWWAFF.

The genes are TRBV29-1 and TRBJ1-4; D is undetermined. The ends were cut back, 2 bases at V and 4 bases at J, with 11 bases in the middle. The germline gives CDR1 SQVTM, CDR2 ANQGSEA. The length of the CDR3 is 14 residues. The CDR3 loop is CSVEIVGSNEKLFF. CDR3 DNA sequence: TGCAGCGTTGAAATTGTGGGGAGTAATGAAAAACTGTTTTTT.

V usage is TRBV6-1 and J usage is TRBJ1-3; possibly TRBD1 for D (6 bases). Germline V gives CDR1 MNHNS, CDR2 SASEGT. V lost 3 bases to trimming and J lost 4 bases, with 10 bases between them. This CDR3 comprises 14 residues. The CDR3 coding sequence is TGTGCCAGCAGTGATCAGGGGTGGGGAAACACCATATATTTT. Its translation: CASSDQGWGNTIYF.

CDR3 loop: CASSSPSSGNSPLHF. CDR3 nucleotides: TGTGCCAGCAGTTCCCCGTCCTCGGGAAATTCACCCCTCCACTTT. The V and J genes are TRBV28 and TRBJ1-6; D gene unclear. V dropped 4 bases and J dropped 7 bases, with 14 bases sitting between them. The CDR3 consists of 15 residues. Germline V gene data show CDR1 as MDHEN and CDR2 as SYDVKM.

The chain carries TRBV19 and TRBJ1-2; 7 bases are a match to TRBD1. The CDR3 spans 16 residues. V lost 5 bases to trimming and J lost 4 bases; unmatched junction nucleotides: 13. CDR1 is LNHDA and CDR2 is SQIVND in the germline V gene (reference sequence). CDR3 sequence reads: CASSPAATGKTYGYTF. CDR3 DNA sequence: TGTGCCAGTAGTCCCGCCGCGACAGGGAAAACCTATGGCTACACCTTC.

This chain links TRBV27 with TRBJ1-3; possible D gene TRBD1, 5 bases. Germline V gives CDR1 MNHEY, CDR2 SMNVEV (reference sequence). V was cut by 2 bases and J by 4 bases, with 21 bases left in between. The CDR3 runs 18 residues. The CDR3 protein is CASSLSPPHPGLGNTIYF. The CDR3 bases are TGTGCCAGCAGTTTAAGTCCTCCTCATCCAGGGTTAGGAAACACCATATATTTT.

The CDR3 DNA reads as TGCGCCAGCAGCTTGAGAAATCGGAATGAGCAGTTCTTC. This translates into CASSLRNRNEQFF. V usage is TRBV5-1 and J usage is TRBJ2-1; D remains unclear. Trimming removed 1 base from V and 7 bases from J, with 9 bases in between. The CDR3 has 13 amino acids. Germline-derived CDR1 and CDR2 are SGHRS and YFSETQ.

V usage is TRBV28 and J usage is TRBJ1-1; TRBD1 agrees at 8 bases. This CDR3 has 15 residues. Germline CDR1 reads MDHEN; CDR2 reads SYDVKM. V lost 2 bases, J lost 6 bases, and 8 bases stayed unmatched. The CDR3 region is CASSLAGQVRSEAFF. DNA for the CDR3: TGTGCCAGCAGTTTAGCGGGACAGGTTAGGTCTGAAGCTTTCTTT.

CDR3 sequence (DNA): TGTGCCAGCAGCTTAAAAGGAGGACCAGGTGGAGAGACCCAGTACTTC. It yields the protein CASSLKGGPGGETQYF. V and J are TRBV7-3 and TRBJ2-5; a weak D match, TRBD2 (5 bases). Germline loops: CDR1 SGHTA, CDR2 FQGTGA. With 1 base removed from V and 4 bases from J, the gap between germline ends came to 16 bases. CDR3 length: 16 residues.

The V gene is TRBV6-1, the J gene TRBJ1-1; 7 bases line up with TRBD1. Germline CDR1 MNHNS, CDR2 SASEGT. The CDR3 length is 18 residues. After removal of 0 bases from V and 8 bases from J, the junction contained 18 bases not matched to a gene. In nucleotides, the CDR3 is TGTGCCAGCAGTGAAGCGCTTCAAGGGGGCGGATGGGCCAAGGAAGCTTTCTTT. Translated, it gives CASSEALQGGGWAKEAFF.